The 26 T cell receptor beta chains given below trace back to one sample, sequenced in a study of blood T cell repertoires in COVID-19. The method was immunoSEQ multiplex PCR; TCRdb's version includes in-frame clones alone and lacks a portion of them. The profile shows fewer than 250,000 clones, around 83% of them singletons. Sequenced input: peripheral blood. The receptors derive from a woman aged 45-65 years with acute or convalescent COVID-19.

The V gene is TRBV12-3 or TRBV12-4, the J gene TRBJ1-1, with 8 bases that match TRBD1. The J segment lost 7 bases and the V segment lost 5 bases, leaving 6 bases of the junction unmatched. This CDR3 comprises 13 residues. CDR3 protein: CASSRDRFLEAFF. Written as DNA, the CDR3 is TGTGCCAGCAGTCGGGACAGGTTCCTTGAAGCTTTCTTT.

The chain recombines TRBV6-6 with TRBJ1-5, with D unresolved. CDR1 and CDR2 from the germline V gene are MNHNY and SVGAGI (reference sequence). There are 15 residues in the CDR3. V was pared by 0 bases and J by 2 bases, with 8 bases between. The CDR3 DNA follows: TGTGCCAGCAGTTACTCCGTCCAGGGCAATCAGCCCCAGCATTTT. This codes for CASSYSVQGNQPQHF.

V is TRBV24-1 and J is TRBJ2-1, with 10 bases aligning to TRBD2. Germline trimming cut 3 bases from V and 4 bases from J; bases unmatched to any gene: 2. CDR1 is KGHDR, CDR2 SFDVKD, per germline. The CDR3 loop spans 15 amino acids. CDR3 region: CATSDPGLAYNEQFF. In DNA, the CDR3 is TGTGCCACCAGTGATCCGGGACTAGCGTACAATGAGCAGTTCTTC.

This clone occurred once. The V gene is TRBV3-1 (or the pseudogene TRBV3-2), the J gene TRBJ2-3; no clear D gene. The CDR3 runs 15 residues. CDR1 and CDR2 (germline): LGHDT, YNNKEL (reference sequence). V was pared by 0 bases and J by 2 bases, with 9 bases between. In nucleotides, the CDR3 is TGTGCCAGCAGCCAAGATGCGTTAACCACAGATACGCAGTATTTT. Its translation is CASSQDALTTDTQYF.

The rearrangement joins TRBV19 to TRBJ2-4; D possibly corresponds to TRBD2 (5 bases). V lost 5 bases to trimming and J lost 1 base, with 9 bases between them. This CDR3 is built from 14 residues. Germline V lookup: CDR1 LNHDA, CDR2 SQIVND (reference sequence). Here the CDR3 reads CASSFEGAKNIQYF. CDR3 in DNA: TGTGCCAGTAGTTTCGAGGGTGCCAAAAACATTCAGTACTTC.

This chain connects TRBV6-5 to TRBJ2-7; 7 positions agree with TRBD1. The trim removed 3 bases at V and 3 bases at J, leaving 5 bases unmatched. Per the germline V gene, CDR1 is MNHEY and CDR2 is SVGAGI. The CDR3 runs 14 residues. CDR3 nucleotides: TGTGCCAGCAGTTATTCGGCAGGGGGCTACGAGCAGTACTTC. As protein: CASSYSAGGYEQYF.

Note on this clone: This sample includes further DNA sequences coding for the same CDR3. The rearrangement uses TRBV18 and TRBJ1-1; D call uncertain. The CDR3 is 14 residues long. The ends were cut back, 1 base at V and 2 bases at J, with 8 bases in the middle. Germline CDR1 KGHSH, CDR2 LQKENI. The CDR3 loop is CASSPLGSNTEAFF. CDR3 nucleotides: TGTGCCAGCTCACCACTGGGCTCAAACACTGAAGCTTTCTTT. Full variable domain (rest looked up from reference TRBV18 and TRBJ1-1): NAGVMQNPRHLVRRRGQEARLRCSPMKGHSHVYWYRQLPEEGLKFMVYLQKENIIDESGMPKERFSAEFPKEGPSILRIQQVVRGDSAAYFCASSPLGSNTEAFFGQGTRLTVV.

The CDR3 region is CASSLDRQQYGYTF. The DNA of the CDR3 is TGTGCCAGCAGCTTAGATAGACAGCAGTATGGCTACACCTTC. This chain uses TRBV7-2 with TRBJ1-2; weak D call: TRBD1 (5 bases). From germline, CDR1 is SGHTA and CDR2 FQGNSA. This CDR3 is 14 amino acids long. Trimming took 1 base from V and 5 from J, leaving 11 bases between them.

This chain connects TRBV19 to TRBJ1-5; 8 nucleotides agree with TRBD1. CDR3 size: 11 residues. V shed 8 bases and J 12 bases; nucleotides not matched to a gene: 6. CDR1 is LNHDA, CDR2 SQIVND, per germline (reference sequence). The CDR3 loop reads CASGSGTGQHF. The CDR3 DNA is TGTGCCAGTGGATCCGGGACAGGCCAGCATTTT.

CDR3 in DNA: TGTGCCATCAGTGAGTCGGACTACCGGACAGGGGTGGGTGAGCAGTTCTTC. Translating gives CAISESDYRTGVGEQFF. The chain joins TRBV10-3 to TRBJ2-1; 9 nucleotides align to TRBD1. From germline, CDR1 is ENHRY and CDR2 SYGVKD. The CDR3 is made up of 17 amino acids. The J segment lost 9 bases and the V segment lost 0 bases, leaving 12 bases of the junction unmatched.

Concerning this clone itself: Other nucleotide sequences in the sample specify the same CDR3. V gene TRBV5-1 combines with J gene TRBJ1-3; the D gene is possibly TRBD1 (6 bases). Germline V gives CDR1 SGHRS, CDR2 YFSETQ. V lost 2 bases and J lost 2, with 8 bases in between. CDR3 length: 14 amino acids. CDR3 protein: CASSLQGTGNTIYF. The CDR3 region has the DNA TGCGCCAGCAGCTTACAGGGCACTGGAAACACCATATATTTT.

J is TRBJ2-7 and V is TRBV2; 8 positions match TRBD1. From germline, CDR1 is SNHLY and CDR2 FYNNEI. This CDR3 has 15 amino acids. V dropped 0 bases and J dropped 2; count of bases not matched to a gene: 3. The chain's CDR3 is CASSEAAGGPYEQYF. The CDR3 DNA reads TGTGCCAGCAGTGAAGCGGCAGGGGGCCCCTACGAGCAGTACTTC.

This clone was detected once. The genes are TRBV24-1 and TRBJ2-1; 8 nucleotides line up with TRBD2. The V segment lost 0 bases and the J segment 5 bases; nucleotides outside the gene matches: 26. The CDR3 covers 23 residues. Germline V gene data show CDR1 as KGHDR and CDR2 as SFDVKD. The CDR3 sequence is CATSDLQEGPRVAAGVGDNEQFF. The CDR3 DNA reads as TGTGCCACCAGTGATTTGCAAGAAGGTCCGAGGGTTGCAGCGGGAGTGGGTGACAATGAGCAGTTCTTC.

The V and J genes are TRBV7-6 and TRBJ2-5, with D tentatively TRBD2 (6 bases). Per the germline V gene, CDR1 is SGHVS and CDR2 is FNYEAQ. CDR3 length: 14 amino acids. The ends were cut back, 3 bases at V and 9 bases at J, with 17 bases in the middle. The CDR3 nucleotides read TGTGCCAGCAGCTTGGAGGGGCCCACGTCCGCCCAGTACTTC. Translating gives CASSLEGPTSAQYF.

The chain recombines TRBV6-5 with TRBJ1-2; D remains unclear. CDR3 length equals 12 residues. Germline CDR1 is MNHEY and CDR2 is SVGAGI. Trimming removed 8 bases at V and 8 bases at J, with 15 bases between. The CDR3 DNA reads as TGTGCCAGCTTTGGCGGGTCCGGGGGCTACACCTTC. Amino acid sequence: CASFGGSGGYTF.

The chain joins TRBV28 to TRBJ2-1; no reliable D call. CDR3 length equals 13 residues. Trimming took off 5 bases at V and 5 bases at J, with 10 bases between the two ends. CDR1 and CDR2 (germline): MDHEN, SYDVKM. The CDR3 loop is CASSPPENNEQFF. The CDR3 DNA reads TGTGCCAGCAGTCCCCCGGAGAACAATGAGCAGTTCTTC.

The chain employs TRBV18 and TRBJ1-2, with D perhaps TRBD1 (5 bases). V was cut by 3 bases and J by 5 bases, with 19 bases left in between. The CDR3 runs to 16 residues. Germline CDR1 is KGHSH and CDR2 is LQKENI. This CDR3 reads CASSPYGREDSYGYTF. The CDR3 DNA is TGTGCCAGCTCACCGTACGGCAGGGAGGATAGTTATGGCTACACCTTC.

The genes are TRBV19 and TRBJ1-5; 7 nucleotides agree with TRBD1. Per the germline V gene, CDR1 is LNHDA and CDR2 is SQIVND (reference sequence). The V segment lost 6 bases and the J segment 6 bases; nucleotides outside the gene matches: 17. The CDR3 runs 17 residues. The CDR3 sequence is CASRPYPVGGLGQPQHF. For the CDR3, the DNA is TGTGCCAGTAGACCCTACCCTGTAGGGGGCTTGGGTCAGCCCCAGCATTTT.

The chain is built from TRBV19 and TRBJ2-7; a possible D gene is TRBD1 (5 bases). The V end lost 1 base, the J end lost 2 bases, and 12 bases lay between the germline ends. Germline V gives CDR1 LNHDA, CDR2 SQIVND (reference sequence). The CDR3 loop spans 15 amino acids. CDR3 amino acids: CASSIAGNWAYEQYF. CDR3 bases: TGTGCCAGTAGTATAGCAGGGAATTGGGCCTACGAGCAGTACTTC.

This rearrangement joins TRBV5-6 to TRBJ2-1; TRBD2 might be the D (6 bases). Germline V gives CDR1 SGHDT, CDR2 YYEEEE. The CDR3 runs to 15 residues. With 9 bases removed from V and 2 bases from J, the gap between germline ends came to 18 bases. The chain's CDR3 is CAITLERAPYNEQFF. The CDR3, as DNA: TGTGCCATTACCTTAGAGCGGGCCCCCTACAATGAGCAGTTCTTC.

The V and J genes are TRBV29-1 and TRBJ2-7; 9 bases are shared with TRBD1. This CDR3 has 15 amino acids. V dropped 2 bases and J dropped 2; count of bases not matched to a gene: 7. Germline V gene lookup returns CDR1 SQVTM and CDR2 ANQGSEA. The CDR3 loop reads CSVELGRTGAYEQYF. As DNA, the CDR3 is TGCAGCGTTGAATTAGGTCGGACAGGGGCCTACGAGCAGTACTTC.

The chain carries TRBV5-5 and TRBJ2-5, with unresolved D. Germline assignment: CDR1 SGHKS and CDR2 YYEKEE (reference sequence). The CDR3 covers 12 residues. With 4 bases removed from V and 2 bases from J, the gap between germline ends came to 6 bases. CDR3 in DNA: TGTGCCAGCAGCACACAACAAGAGACCCAGTACTTC. As protein: CASSTQQETQYF.

This clone was observed a handful of times. The chain joins TRBV9 to TRBJ2-7; 10 bases map to TRBD1. With 3 bases clipped from V and 6 bases from J, the junction kept 15 bases outside the gene matches. The length of the CDR3 is 17 residues. CDR1 is SGDLS and CDR2 is YYNGEE in the germline V gene. The CDR3 nucleotides read TGTGCCAGCAGCGACGGACAGGGGGTTGGTGTTATTGGCGAGCAGTACTTC. The encoded protein is CASSDGQGVGVIGEQYF.

The rearrangement uses TRBV6-2 or TRBV6-3 and TRBJ1-5, with D unclear. The V and J ends lost 5 bases and 3 bases respectively, with 17 bases between them. The CDR3 covers 16 residues. Looked up from germline, CDR1 is MNHEY and CDR2 is SVGEGT. The CDR3 coding sequence is TGTGCCAGCAGTCCCGGACTGGGGATTCTCAATCAGCCCCAGCATTTT. Its translation is CASSPGLGILNQPQHF.

This clone appeared once. The CDR3 DNA follows: TGTGCCAGCAGCCGCCAGTCTAGCGAGCAGTTCTTC. As protein: CASSRQSSEQFF. The chain couples TRBV7-3 to TRBJ2-1, with D perhaps TRBD2 (5 bases). V was trimmed by 5 bases and J by 10 bases, leaving 12 bases between them. Germline V gene data show CDR1 as SGHTA and CDR2 as FQGTGA. This CDR3 is 12 amino acids long.

The chain carries TRBV9 and TRBJ2-2, with 7 bases aligning to TRBD2. The CDR3 loop spans 16 amino acids. Germline trimming cut 4 bases from V and 4 bases from J; bases unmatched to any gene: 10. Germline V lookup: CDR1 SGDLS, CDR2 YYNGEE. The CDR3 is CASSSVAGAGTGELFF. Written as DNA, the CDR3 is TGTGCCAGCAGCTCAGTCGCGGGAGCGGGCACCGGGGAGCTGTTTTTT.